These 18 T cell receptor beta chains came from one sample sequenced in a study of T cell repertoires in cytomegalovirus infection. MiXCR was run by TCRdb on the reads, yielding one entry per CDR3 protein. The sample lists about 830,000 distinct CDR3 sequences, 32% occurring once. No antigen has been identified for these receptors. The sample here was cultured CD8+ T cells from PBMCs, taken from culture after CMV antigen stimulation. All receptors derive from a human donor in good health (CMV status not recorded). Some clones in this sample may be carry-over from other donors' samples.

This rearrangement joins TRBV12-3 or TRBV12-4 to TRBJ2-2; D is undetermined. The CDR3 spans 14 residues. The V end lost 5 bases, the J end lost 5 bases, and 12 bases lay between the germline ends. The CDR3, as DNA: TGTGCCAGCAGTCTGGACGGAAGGACCGGGGAGCTGTTTTTT. Protein sequence: CASSLDGRTGELFF.

This clonotype was seen only a few times. The chain is built from TRBV7-2 and TRBJ2-2; 10 positions match TRBD2. Germline loops: CDR1 SGHTA, CDR2 FQGNSA. The CDR3 is made up of 14 amino acids. V was pared by 5 bases and J by 6 bases, with 3 bases of the junction left unmatched. The CDR3 nucleotides are TGTGCCAGCAGCCCGGGACTAGCGCCCGGGGAGCTGTTTTTT. Its protein is CASSPGLAPGELFF.

The V gene is TRBV5-1, the J gene TRBJ2-1; D remains unclear. Deletions cut 5 bases from V and 10 bases from J, with 22 bases between. The CDR3 sequence is 15 residues long. Germline CDR1 SGHRS, CDR2 YFSETQ. The CDR3 DNA reads TGCGCCAGCAGACGACTTTGGGAAGAGGTGCGGGAGCAGTTCTTC. It codes for CASRRLWEEVREQFF. Supplemented by reference TRBV5-1 and TRBJ2-1, the full variable domain reads KAGVTQTPRYLIKTRGQQVTLSCSPISGHRSVSWYQQTPGQGLQFLFEYFSETQRNKGNFPGRFSGRQFSNSRSEMNVSTLELGDSALYLCASRRLWEEVREQFFGPGTRLTVL.

The V gene is TRBV2, the J gene TRBJ1-4, with 7 bases lining up with TRBD1. V lost 4 bases and J lost 5; bases outside the gene matches: 10. The germline CDR1 and CDR2 sequences are SNHLY and FYNNEI. This CDR3 has 16 residues. CDR3 nucleotides: TGTGCCAGCAGTGTCCCTAAGAGGACAGGAAATGAAAAACTGTTTTTT. Encoded protein: CASSVPKRTGNEKLFF.

This clonotype was detected only a few times. This chain uses TRBV6-5 with TRBJ1-1, with D possibly TRBD1 on 5 matching bases. V was pared by 0 bases and J by 7 bases, with 15 bases between. Germline V gives CDR1 MNHEY, CDR2 SVGAGI. The CDR3 contains 15 residues. The DNA of the CDR3 is TGTGCCAGCAGTTACTCCCCGACAGCGGTCCTTGAAGCTTTCTTT. Residues: CASSYSPTAVLEAFF.

V is TRBV5-4 and J is TRBJ1-2, with TRBD1 identical over 8 bases. This CDR3 contains 15 residues. Trimming removed 0 bases from V and 6 bases from J; junction bases left unmatched: 7. The germline V gene encodes CDR1 SGHNT and CDR2 YYREEE (reference sequence). The CDR3 DNA reads TGTGCCAGCAGCTTGGTGGCAGGGGGCGTGGATGGCTACACCTTC. This sequence encodes CASSLVAGGVDGYTF. Complete variable domain (other parts from reference TRBV5-4 and TRBJ1-2): ETGVTQSPTHLIKTRGQQVTLRCSSQSGHNTVSWYQQALGQGPQFIFQYYREEENGRGNFPPRFSGLQFPNYSSELNVNALELDDSALYLCASSLVAGGVDGYTFGSGTRLTVV.

This rearrangement joins TRBV6-2 or TRBV6-3 to TRBJ2-7; weak D call: TRBD2 (6 bases). Trimming cost V 0 bases and J 2 bases, with 11 bases left between them. The CDR3 consists of 15 residues. Germline V gene lookup returns CDR1 MNHEY and CDR2 SVGEGT. In DNA form, the CDR3 reads TGTGCCAGCAGTTACTCCATACGGGGGACCTACGAGCAGTACGTC. It codes for CASSYSIRGTYEQYV.

This clonotype was found a few times. The chain is built from TRBV27 and TRBJ2-7; no definite D call. Germline V gene data show CDR1 as MNHEY and CDR2 as SMNVEV (reference sequence). The CDR3 runs 15 residues. V lost 0 bases and J 0 bases, leaving 9 bases between the germline ends. CDR3 nucleotide sequence: TGTGCCAGCAGTTTATCGGTGGGCAGCTCCTACGAGCAGTACTTC. Protein product: CASSLSVGSSYEQYF.

The chain recombines TRBV10-2 with TRBJ2-1; D possibly uses TRBD1 or TRBD2 (5 bases each). CDR1 is WSHSY and CDR2 is SAAADI in the germline V gene. Trimming shortened V by 2 bases and J by 4 bases, and 9 bases separated the two germline ends. The CDR3 is 14 residues long. CDR3 DNA: TGCGCCAGCAGTGAGGGGGGTCATTACAATGAGCAGTTCTTC. It yields the protein CASSEGGHYNEQFF.

As DNA, the CDR3 is TGTGCCAGTAGTATTTTCCCCGTTAATGAGCAGTTCTTC. This translates into CASSIFPVNEQFF. V is TRBV19 and J is TRBJ2-1; D gene unclear. V dropped 3 bases and J dropped 7 bases, with 10 bases sitting between them. The CDR3 runs to 13 residues. Germline lookup yields CDR1 LNHDA and CDR2 SQIVND (reference sequence).

Only a few counts were recorded for this clonotype. This sequence joins TRBV10-3 and TRBJ1-1; no definite D call. The CDR3 length is 14 residues. Germline V gives CDR1 ENHRY, CDR2 SYGVKD. Trimming shortened V by 3 bases and J by 6 bases, and 14 bases separated the two germline ends. This CDR3 is CAISEPGLGPEAFF. For the CDR3, the DNA is TGTGCCATCAGTGAACCTGGCCTGGGCCCTGAAGCTTTCTTT.

This clonotype appeared a few times. This CDR3 reads CASSPTPGTSYEQYF. The CDR3 nucleotides read TGTGCCAGCAGCCCAACGCCAGGGACTTCCTACGAGCAGTACTTC. V and J are TRBV7-9 and TRBJ2-7, with D perhaps TRBD2 (6 bases). This CDR3 comprises 15 residues. Looked up from germline, CDR1 is SEHNR and CDR2 is FQNEAQ (reference sequence). With 5 bases removed from V and 1 base from J, the gap between germline ends came to 15 bases. Based on the CDR3 plus reference TRBV7-9 and TRBJ2-7, the full variable domain is DTGVSQNPRHKITKRGQNVTFRCDPISEHNRLYWYRQTLGQGPEFLTYFQNEAQLEKSRLLSDRFSAERPKGSFSTLEIQRTEQGDSAMYLCASSPTPGTSYEQYFGPGTRLTVT.

The chain's CDR3 is CSARDGGSGGHYEQYV. DNA of the CDR3: TGCAGTGCTAGAGATGGAGGTAGCGGGGGGCATTACGAGCAGTACGTC. This chain uses TRBV20-1 with TRBJ2-7; 10 bases line up with TRBD2. The CDR3 runs to 16 residues. The V gene's germline CDR1 is DFQATT and CDR2 SNEGSKA (reference sequence). Germline trimming cut 0 bases from V and 4 bases from J; bases unmatched to any gene: 9.

The V gene is TRBV28, the J gene TRBJ2-1; 11 bases line up with TRBD1. This CDR3 region has 15 residues. CDR1 is MDHEN, CDR2 SYDVKM, per germline. V was clipped by 4 bases and J by 7 bases; unmatched bases: 6. The CDR3 coding sequence is TGTGCCAGCAGTTCCCGGGACAGGGGGGGTAATGAGCAGTTCTTC. Protein sequence: CASSSRDRGGNEQFF.

This clonotype was observed a few times. This chain connects TRBV6-2 or TRBV6-3 to TRBJ2-1, with 7 positions matching TRBD1. J was trimmed by 4 bases and V by 6 bases; bases with no gene match: 6. The CDR3 has 14 residues. CDR1 is MNHEY and CDR2 is SVGEGT in the germline V gene. Here the CDR3 DNA reads TGTGCCAGCAGCGCCGGGACAGTATACAATGAGCAGTTCTTC. Its translation is CASSAGTVYNEQFF.

This clonotype was picked up a small number of times. The V gene is TRBV19, the J gene TRBJ2-1; possibly TRBD1 for D (6 bases). This CDR3 has 15 residues. Germline CDR1 is LNHDA and CDR2 is SQIVND (reference sequence). The V end lost 0 bases, the J end lost 4 bases, and 10 bases lay between the germline ends. The CDR3 spells CASSIDRGSYNEQFF. CDR3 in DNA: TGTGCCAGTAGTATAGATAGGGGGTCTTACAATGAGCAGTTCTTC.

This clonotype was recorded a few times. The chain recombines TRBV7-8 with TRBJ1-5, with 10 bases lining up with TRBD1. CDR3 length: 13 amino acids. The junction had 4 bases not matched to a gene; V was cut back by 5 bases and J by 9 bases. Germline-derived CDR1 and CDR2 are SGHVS and FQNEAQ. In DNA, the CDR3 is TGTGCCAGCAGCAACCGGGACAGGGGGCCCCAGCATTTT. This translates into CASSNRDRGPQHF.

The rearrangement joins TRBV10-3 to TRBJ2-3, with no clear D. This CDR3 has 14 amino acids. Germline values: CDR1 ENHRY, CDR2 SYGVKD. V dropped 3 bases and J dropped 0 bases, with 7 bases sitting between them. The CDR3 DNA reads TGTGCCATCAGTGAAATTGGAAGCACAGATACGCAGTATTTT. Residues: CAISEIGSTDTQYF.